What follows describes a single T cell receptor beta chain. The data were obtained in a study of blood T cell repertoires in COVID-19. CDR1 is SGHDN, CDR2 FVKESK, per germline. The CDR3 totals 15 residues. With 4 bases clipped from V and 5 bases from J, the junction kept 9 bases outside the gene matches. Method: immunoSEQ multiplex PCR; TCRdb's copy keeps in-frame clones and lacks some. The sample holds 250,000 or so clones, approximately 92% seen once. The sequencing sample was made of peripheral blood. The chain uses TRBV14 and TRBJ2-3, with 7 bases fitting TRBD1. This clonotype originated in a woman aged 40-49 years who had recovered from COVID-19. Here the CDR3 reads CASSRLGTAGDTQYF. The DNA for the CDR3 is TGTGCCAGCAGCCGCCTCGGGACAGCTGGAGATACGCAGTATTTT. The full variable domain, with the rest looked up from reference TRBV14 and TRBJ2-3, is EAGVTQFPSHSVIEKGQTVTLRCDPISGHDNLYWYRRVMGKEIKFLLHFVKESKQDESGMPNNRFLAERTGGTYSTLKVQPAELEDSGVYFCASSRLGTAGDTQYFGPGTRLTVL.